This TCR beta chain was obtained from a study of CD8 T cells in ankylosing spondylitis. Findings of the study overall: Ankylosing spondylitis blood appeared to be characterized by a TCR beta motif of fewer than ten highly homologous variants. As for the disease-linked clones, they showed a CD8+ phenotype and occurred at relatively low frequencies in peripheral blood. Some of these motif variants have turned up before, in reports on reactive arthritis synovial fluid and blood.

This clonotype was seen a handful of times. Its target is unknown. After removal of 2 bases from V and 7 bases from J, the junction contained 10 bases not matched to a gene. The CDR3 contains 15 residues. With molecular barcodes, quantitative 5'-RACE was used to make the TCR beta libraries. Each CDR3 protein is one row after TCRdb ran MiXCR on the 5' RACE reads. The sample has 200,000 to 250,000 distinct CDR3 sequences, approximately 30% seen once. This sequence was found in a male donor with ankylosing spondylitis or in good health (not recorded which). The chain joins TRBV12-3 or TRBV12-4 to TRBJ2-7; 8 nucleotides match TRBD1. The sample taken for sequencing was blood, either unsorted or a sorted T cell fraction (not recorded which). CDR3 coding DNA: TGTGCCAGCAGTTTATCAGGGCAGGGGGCGAGTGAGCAGTACTTC. Protein product: CASSLSGQGASEQYF.